The TCR beta chain described here comes from a study of T-cell memory formation after mild COVID-19. This clonotype has at least ten counts. Its antigen is unidentified. TCRdb passed the 5' RACE reads through MiXCR, listing each CDR3 protein once. Counted here are tens of thousands of distinct CDR3 sequences, around 21% occurring once; the ten biggest clones make up 1.5%. This CDR3 spans 14 amino acids. The V gene's germline CDR1 is SGHTA and CDR2 FQGNSA. The germline V and J ends were trimmed by 4 bases and 2 bases, with 9 bases remaining between them. Study results and limitations: The authors left the SARS-CoV-2 specificity of second-wave clones peaking on day 37 unconfirmed. Shrinking CD4+ clones resided mostly in CM and EM, and CD8+ ones in EMRA.

The source material was PBMCs or a T cell subset sorted from them (not recorded which). The chain recombines TRBV7-2 with TRBJ2-1; tentative D call: TRBD2 (5 bases). The sequence was obtained from an adult who had mild COVID-19 (a few samples of this study predate the infection). Cell type and time point are not known. The CDR3 spells CASSSPGTYNEQFF. CDR3 coding DNA: TGTGCCAGCAGCTCCCCCGGGACCTACAATGAGCAGTTCTTC.